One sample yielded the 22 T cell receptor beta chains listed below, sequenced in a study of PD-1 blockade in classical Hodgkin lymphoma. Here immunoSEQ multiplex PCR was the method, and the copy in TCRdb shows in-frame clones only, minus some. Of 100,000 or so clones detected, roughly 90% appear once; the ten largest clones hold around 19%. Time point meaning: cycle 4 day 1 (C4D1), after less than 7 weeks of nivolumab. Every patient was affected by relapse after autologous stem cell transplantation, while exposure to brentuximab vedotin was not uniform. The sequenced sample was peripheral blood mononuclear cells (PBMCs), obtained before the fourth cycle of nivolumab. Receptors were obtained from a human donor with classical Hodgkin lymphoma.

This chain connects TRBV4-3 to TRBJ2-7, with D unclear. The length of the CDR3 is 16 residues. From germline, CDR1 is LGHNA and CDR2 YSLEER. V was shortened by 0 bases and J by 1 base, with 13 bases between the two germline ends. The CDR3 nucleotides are TGCGCCAGCAGCCAAGATACGATCCCATTATCCTACGAGCAGTACTTC. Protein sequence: CASSQDTIPLSYEQYF.

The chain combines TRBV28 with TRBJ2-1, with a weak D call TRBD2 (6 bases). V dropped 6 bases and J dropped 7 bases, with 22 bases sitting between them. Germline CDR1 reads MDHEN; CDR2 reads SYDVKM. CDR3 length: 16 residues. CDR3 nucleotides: TGTGCCAGCAGACCGCGGGGAAGGGCCATTGGTAATGAGCAGTTCTTC. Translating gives CASRPRGRAIGNEQFF.

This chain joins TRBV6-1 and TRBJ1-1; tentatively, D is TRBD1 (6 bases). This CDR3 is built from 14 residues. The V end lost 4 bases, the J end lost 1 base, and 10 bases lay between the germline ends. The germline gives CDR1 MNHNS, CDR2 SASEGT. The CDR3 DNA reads TGTGCCAGCAGTGGGACAGAGACGAACACTGAAGCTTTCTTT. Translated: CASSGTETNTEAFF.

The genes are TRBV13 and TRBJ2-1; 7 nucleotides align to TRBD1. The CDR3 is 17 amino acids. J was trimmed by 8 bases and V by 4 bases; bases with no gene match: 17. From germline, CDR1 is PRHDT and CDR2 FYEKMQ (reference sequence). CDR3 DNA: TGTGCCAGCAGCTGGCGACCCCCCGGGACAGAGGTCGATGAGCAGTTCTTC. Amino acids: CASSWRPPGTEVDEQFF.

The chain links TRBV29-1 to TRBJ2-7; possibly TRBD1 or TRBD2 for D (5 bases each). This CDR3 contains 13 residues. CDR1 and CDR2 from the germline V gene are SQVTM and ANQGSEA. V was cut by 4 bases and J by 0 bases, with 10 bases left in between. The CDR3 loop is CSVVRDVSYEQYF. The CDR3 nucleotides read TGCAGCGTTGTCCGGGACGTCTCCTACGAGCAGTACTTC.

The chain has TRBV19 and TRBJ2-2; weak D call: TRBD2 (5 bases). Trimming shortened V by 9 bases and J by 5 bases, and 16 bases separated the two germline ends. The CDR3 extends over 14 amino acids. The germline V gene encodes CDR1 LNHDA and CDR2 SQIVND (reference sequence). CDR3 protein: CASTSDRGTGELFF. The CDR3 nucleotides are TGTGCCAGCACGTCGGACCGCGGGACCGGGGAGCTGTTTTTT.

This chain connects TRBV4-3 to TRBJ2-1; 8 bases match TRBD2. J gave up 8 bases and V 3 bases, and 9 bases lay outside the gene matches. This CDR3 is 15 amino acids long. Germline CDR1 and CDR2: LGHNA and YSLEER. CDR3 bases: TGCGCCAGCAGCCACGAACGGGAGGGGTACGATGAGCAGTTCTTC. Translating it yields CASSHEREGYDEQFF.

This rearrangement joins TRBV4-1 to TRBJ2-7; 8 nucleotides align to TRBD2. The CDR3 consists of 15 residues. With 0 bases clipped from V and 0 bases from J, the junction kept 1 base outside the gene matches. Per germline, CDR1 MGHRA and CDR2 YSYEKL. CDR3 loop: CASSQESGSSYEQYF. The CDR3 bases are TGCGCCAGCAGCCAAGAGAGCGGGAGCTCCTACGAGCAGTACTTC.

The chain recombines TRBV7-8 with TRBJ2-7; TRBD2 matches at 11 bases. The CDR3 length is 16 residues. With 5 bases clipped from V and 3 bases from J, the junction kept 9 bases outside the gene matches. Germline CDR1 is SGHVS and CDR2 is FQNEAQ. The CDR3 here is CASSPVLAGGYYEQYF. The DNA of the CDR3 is TGTGCCAGCAGCCCGGTGCTAGCGGGGGGTTACTACGAGCAGTACTTC.

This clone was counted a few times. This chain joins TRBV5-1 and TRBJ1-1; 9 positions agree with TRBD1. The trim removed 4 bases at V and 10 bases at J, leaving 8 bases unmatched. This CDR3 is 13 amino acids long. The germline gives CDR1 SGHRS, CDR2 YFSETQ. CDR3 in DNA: TGCGCCAGCAGCCTCTCGGGACAGGGCGCAGCTTTCTTT. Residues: CASSLSGQGAAFF.

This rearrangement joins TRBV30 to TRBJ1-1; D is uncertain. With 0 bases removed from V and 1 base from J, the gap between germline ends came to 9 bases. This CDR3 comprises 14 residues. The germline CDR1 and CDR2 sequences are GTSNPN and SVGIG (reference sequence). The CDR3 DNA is TGTGCCTGGAGTGTACTTGGGCCGAACACTGAAGCTTTCTTT. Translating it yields CAWSVLGPNTEAFF.

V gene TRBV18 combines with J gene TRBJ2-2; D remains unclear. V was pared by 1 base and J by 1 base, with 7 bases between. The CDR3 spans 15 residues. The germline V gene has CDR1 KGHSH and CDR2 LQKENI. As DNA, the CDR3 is TGTGCCAGCTCACCACGTTCCAAGAACACCGGGGAGCTGTTTTTT. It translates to CASSPRSKNTGELFF.

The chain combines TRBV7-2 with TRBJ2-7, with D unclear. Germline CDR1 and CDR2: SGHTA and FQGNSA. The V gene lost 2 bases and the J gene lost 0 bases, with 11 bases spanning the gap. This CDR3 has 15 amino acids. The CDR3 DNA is TGTGCCAGCAGCTTATACGGATTAGGCTCCTACGAGCAGTACTTC. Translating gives CASSLYGLGSYEQYF.

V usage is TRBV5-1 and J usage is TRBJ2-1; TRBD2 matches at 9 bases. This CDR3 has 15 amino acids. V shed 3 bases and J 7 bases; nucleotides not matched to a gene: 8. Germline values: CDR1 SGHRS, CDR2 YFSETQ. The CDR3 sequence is CASSSVAGALNEQFF. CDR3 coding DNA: TGCGCCAGCAGCTCGGTAGCGGGAGCATTGAATGAGCAGTTCTTC.

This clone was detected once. CDR3 protein: CSVAGRSGYEQYF. For the CDR3, the DNA is TGCAGCGTTGCTGGCAGGAGCGGATACGAGCAGTACTTC. V gene TRBV29-1 combines with J gene TRBJ2-7, with D possibly TRBD2 on 5 matching bases. Trimming removed 4 bases from V and 4 bases from J, with 14 bases in between. The germline gives CDR1 SQVTM, CDR2 ANQGSEA. The CDR3 covers 13 residues.

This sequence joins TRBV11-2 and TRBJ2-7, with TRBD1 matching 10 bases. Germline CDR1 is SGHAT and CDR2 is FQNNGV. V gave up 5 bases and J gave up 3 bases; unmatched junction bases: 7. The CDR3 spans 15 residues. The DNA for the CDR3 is TGTGCCAGCAGCCTACGGACAGGGGGGGACTACGAGCAGTACTTC. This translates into CASSLRTGGDYEQYF. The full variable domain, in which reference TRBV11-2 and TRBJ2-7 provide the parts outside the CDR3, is EAGVAQSPRYKIIEKRQSVAFWCNPISGHATLYWYQQILGQGPKLLIQFQNNGVVDDSQLPKDRFSAERLKGVDSTLKIQPAKLEDSAVYLCASSLRTGGDYEQYFGPGTRLTVT.

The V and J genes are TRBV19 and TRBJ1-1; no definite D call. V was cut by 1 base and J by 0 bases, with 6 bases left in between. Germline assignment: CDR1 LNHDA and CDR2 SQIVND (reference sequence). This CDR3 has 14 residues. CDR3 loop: CASSIVAMNTEAFF. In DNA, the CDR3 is TGTGCCAGTAGTATAGTGGCCATGAACACTGAAGCTTTCTTT.

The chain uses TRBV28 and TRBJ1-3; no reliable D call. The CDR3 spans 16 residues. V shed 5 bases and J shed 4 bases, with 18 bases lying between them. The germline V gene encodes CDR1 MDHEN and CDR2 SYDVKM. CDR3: CASSAPSLVGGNTIYF. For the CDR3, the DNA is TGTGCCAGCAGTGCCCCCAGTTTGGTGGGGGGAAACACCATATATTTT.

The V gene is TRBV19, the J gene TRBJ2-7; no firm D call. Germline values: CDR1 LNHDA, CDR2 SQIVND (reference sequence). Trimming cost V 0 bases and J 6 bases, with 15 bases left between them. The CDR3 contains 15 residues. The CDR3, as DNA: TGTGCCAGTAGTATAGATCGGTCGACGGACGGCGAGCAGTACTTC. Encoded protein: CASSIDRSTDGEQYF.

CDR3 sequence: CAISGSGTYEQYF. The CDR3 DNA is TGTGCCATCAGCGGGAGTGGGACCTACGAGCAGTACTTC. The J gene is TRBJ2-7, the V gene TRBV10-3; D is perhaps TRBD2 (6 bases). Per the germline V gene, CDR1 is ENHRY and CDR2 is SYGVKD. The V end was cut by 6 bases, the J end by 2 bases, with 11 bases between. CDR3 length: 13 amino acids.

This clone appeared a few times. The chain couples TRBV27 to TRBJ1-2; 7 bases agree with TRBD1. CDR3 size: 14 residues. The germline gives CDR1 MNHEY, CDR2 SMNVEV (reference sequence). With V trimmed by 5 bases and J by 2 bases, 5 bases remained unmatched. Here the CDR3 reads CASSEGGQNYGYTF. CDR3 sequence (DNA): TGTGCCAGCAGTGAAGGGGGACAGAACTATGGCTACACCTTC.

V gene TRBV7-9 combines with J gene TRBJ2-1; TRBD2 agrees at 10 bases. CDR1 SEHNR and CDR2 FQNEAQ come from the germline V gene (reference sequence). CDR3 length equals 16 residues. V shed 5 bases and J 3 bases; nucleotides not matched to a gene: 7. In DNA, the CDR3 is TGTGCCAGCAGCCCAGAGACTAGCGGGTTCTACAATGAGCAGTTCTTC. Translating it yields CASSPETSGFYNEQFF.